One and the same sample provided the 24 T cell receptor beta chains below, sequenced in a study of blood T cell repertoires in COVID-19 (dated by TCRdb to the early 2020s). The protocol used for the library was the immunoSEQ multiplex PCR assay. What TCRdb holds here is the immuneACCESS table cut down to in-frame rearrangements. Part of the clones is not present; checked against another copy, under half of the missing clones reflect an unresolved V gene, and the others are unexplained. The sample table records 150,000 to 200,000 clones; around 88% of these occur just once. The ten largest clones add up to under 6% of the sample. The sample was peripheral blood. The receptors here all came from a human donor in a cohort sampled during active COVID-19.

The V and J genes are TRBV7-9 and TRBJ2-2, with TRBD1 as a possible D gene (5 bases). The CDR3 has 17 residues. Deletions cut 3 bases from V and 4 bases from J, with 18 bases between. Germline CDR1 and CDR2: SEHNR and FQNEAQ (reference sequence). The CDR3 DNA reads TGTGCCAGCAGCTTTCCCAGAGGATCGACAGCCACCGGGGAGCTGTTTTTT. The encoded protein is CASSFPRGSTATGELFF.

This clone showed up just once. The chain is built from TRBV6-1 and TRBJ2-1, with TRBD2 matching over 8 bases. Germline V gene lookup returns CDR1 MNHNS and CDR2 SASEGT. V shed 2 bases, J shed 14 bases, and the junction held 8 bases outside the gene matches. The length of the CDR3 is 13 residues. The CDR3 spells CASSESWTGGEFF. DNA for the CDR3: TGTGCCAGCAGTGAATCTTGGACGGGGGGGGAGTTCTTC.

V gene TRBV6-5 combines with J gene TRBJ2-7, with 10 bases matching TRBD1. The germline CDR1 and CDR2 sequences are MNHEY and SVGAGI. The CDR3 runs to 16 residues. With V trimmed by 3 bases and J by 3 bases, 8 bases remained unmatched. CDR3 nucleotide sequence: TGTGCCAGCAGTTATATGCCGGGACAGGGGTTCTACGAGCAGTACTTC. It codes for CASSYMPGQGFYEQYF.

The rearrangement links TRBV10-3 to TRBJ2-7; TRBD1 is a possible D gene (6 bases). Germline V CDR1 and CDR2: ENHRY, SYGVKD. Trimming took off 6 bases at V and 0 bases at J, with 9 bases between the two ends. The CDR3 spans 13 residues. The CDR3 sequence: CAISRDISYEQYF. CDR3 nucleotides: TGTGCCATCAGCCGGGACATCTCCTACGAGCAGTACTTC.

J is TRBJ2-2 and V is TRBV9; no reliable D call. The CDR3 is made up of 13 amino acids. V was clipped by 0 bases and J by 6 bases, with 6 bases between them. Germline values: CDR1 SGDLS, CDR2 YYNGEE. CDR3 in DNA: TGTGCCAGCAGCGTAGTGGCTCCCGGGGAGCTGTTTTTT. Translation gives CASSVVAPGELFF.

The J gene is TRBJ2-7, the V gene TRBV5-6, with no clear D. Trimming took 4 bases from V and 3 from J, leaving 14 bases between them. This CDR3 has 14 amino acids. Germline loops: CDR1 SGHDT, CDR2 YYEEEE. In DNA form, the CDR3 reads TGTGCCAGCAGCCCTCTCGGCGGAGACTACGAGCAGTACTTC. Amino acids: CASSPLGGDYEQYF.

The rearrangement links TRBV19 to TRBJ2-7; tentatively, D is TRBD1 (6 bases). V was pared by 7 bases and J by 2 bases, with 15 bases between. The CDR3 runs to 14 residues. The germline CDR1 and CDR2 sequences are LNHDA and SQIVND (reference sequence). For the CDR3, the DNA is TGTGCCAGTACCGCTCACCGGGACACCTACGAGCAGTACTTC. This translates into CASTAHRDTYEQYF.

The chain couples TRBV7-9 to TRBJ1-2, with D possibly being TRBD1 (6 bases). Germline CDR1 SEHNR, CDR2 FQNEAQ (reference sequence). This CDR3 comprises 13 residues. Between the trimmed V and J ends, which lost 0 bases and 7 bases, there was a span of 9 bases. The CDR3: CASSLASTGGYTF. Written as DNA, the CDR3 is TGTGCCAGCAGCTTAGCGTCGACAGGTGGCTACACCTTC.

The J gene is TRBJ2-7, the V gene TRBV2, with 7 bases fitting TRBD1. V lost 4 bases, J lost 3 bases, and 9 bases stayed unmatched. The CDR3 is made up of 15 amino acids. Germline CDR1 SNHLY, CDR2 FYNNEI. The DNA of the CDR3 is TGTGCCAGCAGTGTAGAGACAGGGTCTAACTACGAGCAGTACTTC. Its protein is CASSVETGSNYEQYF. The entire variable domain, with the rest obtained from reference TRBV2 and TRBJ2-7, is as follows: EPEVTQTPSHQVTQMGQEVILRCVPISNHLYFYWYRQILGQKVEFLVSFYNNEISEKSEIFDDQFSVERPDGSNFTLKIRSTKLEDSAMYFCASSVETGSNYEQYFGPGTRLTVT.

The V gene is TRBV7-9, the J gene TRBJ2-7; 8 nucleotides line up with TRBD1. CDR1 SEHNR and CDR2 FQNEAQ come from the germline V gene (reference sequence). With 4 bases clipped from V and 3 bases from J, the junction kept 11 bases outside the gene matches. The CDR3 has 16 residues. The CDR3, as DNA: TGTGCCAGCAGCTCAACTGGGACAGGCCCCTTCTACGAGCAGTACTTC. Amino acid sequence: CASSSTGTGPFYEQYF.

V is TRBV3-1 (or the pseudogene TRBV3-2) and J is TRBJ2-5; TRBD2 is a possible D gene (5 bases). The length of the CDR3 is 15 residues. The V end was cut by 2 bases, the J end by 5 bases, with 15 bases between. Germline V gene sequence: CDR1 LGHDT, CDR2 YNNKEL (reference sequence). The CDR3 loop reads CASSQKPRRYETQYF. Here the CDR3 DNA reads TGTGCCAGCAGCCAAAAGCCGAGGAGGTACGAGACCCAGTACTTC.

The chain is built from TRBV10-3 and TRBJ2-7; 8 bases match TRBD1. The V and J ends lost 4 bases and 1 base, in that order; junction bases with no gene match: 6. Germline V CDR1 and CDR2: ENHRY, SYGVKD. The CDR3 totals 15 residues. For the CDR3, the DNA is TGTGCCATCAGTGGAACCGGGACAGGATCCTACGAGCAGTACTTC. Translating it yields CAISGTGTGSYEQYF.

This chain uses TRBV7-8 with TRBJ2-1, with 9 nucleotides matching TRBD2. CDR1 SGHVS and CDR2 FQNEAQ come from the germline V gene. The J segment lost 5 bases and the V segment lost 6 bases, leaving 8 bases of the junction unmatched. The CDR3 runs 15 residues. CDR3 sequence (DNA): TGTGCCAGCAGTCTTAGCGGGAGAAGCGACAATGAGCAGTTCTTC. As protein: CASSLSGRSDNEQFF. Combining the CDR3 with reference TRBV7-8 and TRBJ2-1 gives the whole variable domain GAGVSQSPRYKVAKRGQDVALRCDPISGHVSLFWYQQALGQGPEFLTYFQNEAQLDKSGLPSDRFFAERPEGSVSTLKIQRTQQEDSAVYLCASSLSGRSDNEQFFGPGTRLTVL.

The CDR3 coding sequence is TGTGCCAGCAGGGAGACAGGGGGCGCCTCACCCCTCCACTTT. Residues: CASRETGGASPLHF. The chain carries TRBV28 and TRBJ1-6; 10 bases are shared with TRBD1. The length of the CDR3 is 14 residues. The V and J ends lost 6 bases and 10 bases, in that order; junction bases with no gene match: 6. Germline CDR1 is MDHEN and CDR2 is SYDVKM.

The gene calls are TRBV7-2 and TRBJ1-1, with TRBD1 as a possible D gene (6 bases). The CDR3 runs 18 residues. The V gene lost 0 bases and the J gene lost 5 bases, with 22 bases spanning the gap. In germline, CDR1 is SGHTA, CDR2 FQGNSA. The CDR3 loop is CASSLALLTTGSGTEAFF. CDR3 sequence (DNA): TGTGCCAGCAGCTTAGCCCTCCTCACCACAGGGTCCGGGACTGAAGCTTTCTTT.

The chain recombines TRBV28 with TRBJ1-4; D is perhaps TRBD1 (5 bases). Per germline, CDR1 MDHEN and CDR2 SYDVKM. Trimming removed 3 bases at V and 12 bases at J, with 14 bases between. The length of the CDR3 is 13 residues. The CDR3 loop reads CASSFSTWGELFF. The DNA of the CDR3 is TGTGCCAGCAGTTTTTCGACGTGGGGGGAACTGTTTTTT.

The J gene is TRBJ2-6, the V gene TRBV9; the D is unclear. This CDR3 comprises 14 residues. The germline V and J ends were trimmed by 3 bases and 0 bases, with 4 bases remaining between them. The V gene's germline CDR1 is SGDLS and CDR2 YYNGEE. The CDR3 sequence is CASSAYSGANVLTF. CDR3 coding DNA: TGTGCCAGCAGCGCTTACTCTGGGGCCAACGTCCTGACTTTC.

This clone was seen only a few times. This chain uses TRBV4-1 with TRBJ1-1; unclear D gene. This CDR3 contains 14 residues. Trimming pared 0 bases from V and 1 base from J, leaving 6 bases between. Looked up from germline, CDR1 is MGHRA and CDR2 is YSYEKL. The chain's CDR3 is CASSQDSPNTEAFF. CDR3 in DNA: TGCGCCAGCAGCCAAGATAGCCCGAACACTGAAGCTTTCTTT.

The genes are TRBV5-1 and TRBJ1-1; possibly TRBD1 for D (5 bases). Germline-derived CDR1 and CDR2 are SGHRS and YFSETQ. This CDR3 comprises 16 residues. V was shortened by 7 bases and J by 4 bases, with 23 bases between the two germline ends. CDR3 bases: TGCGCCAGCGGATCCCTCGGCGGGACCGGTGGCACTGAAGCTTTCTTT. Residues: CASGSLGGTGGTEAFF. The full variable domain, with the rest looked up from reference TRBV5-1 and TRBJ1-1, is KAGVTQTPRYLIKTRGQQVTLSCSPISGHRSVSWYQQTPGQGLQFLFEYFSETQRNKGNFPGRFSGRQFSNSRSEMNVSTLELGDSALYLCASGSLGGTGGTEAFFGQGTRLTVV.

The rearrangement joins TRBV6-6 to TRBJ2-4; TRBD2 might be the D (7 bases). V gave up 5 bases and J gave up 10 bases, with 15 bases separating them. CDR3 length: 13 residues. Germline loops: CDR1 MNHNY, CDR2 SVGAGI (reference sequence). The CDR3 protein is CASSMGRGAIQYF. The CDR3 coding sequence is TGTGCCAGCAGTATGGGCCGGGGGGCTATTCAGTACTTC.

This clone has just a few counts. The CDR3 nucleotides read TGTGCCAGCAGTAATGGCGGAGGCAATCAGCCCCAGCATTTT. Protein product: CASSNGGGNQPQHF. The chain couples TRBV2 to TRBJ1-5; D gene uncertain. CDR3 length: 14 amino acids. The V gene's germline CDR1 is SNHLY and CDR2 FYNNEI. Trimming removed 5 bases from V and 2 bases from J, with 10 bases in between. The complete variable domain, with remaining parts taken from reference TRBV2 and TRBJ1-5, reads EPEVTQTPSHQVTQMGQEVILRCVPISNHLYFYWYRQILGQKVEFLVSFYNNEISEKSEIFDDQFSVERPDGSNFTLKIRSTKLEDSAMYFCASSNGGGNQPQHFGDGTRLSIL.

Details on this clone: This specimen includes other DNA sequences encoding the same CDR3. This chain links TRBV18 with TRBJ2-7; 15 bases are shared with TRBD2. V dropped 0 bases and J dropped 5; count of bases not matched to a gene: 2. From germline, CDR1 is KGHSH and CDR2 LQKENI. This CDR3 comprises 16 residues. The CDR3 nucleotides read TGTGCCAGCTCACCACCGGGACTAGCGGGGGGTCACGAGCAGTACTTC. It yields the protein CASSPPGLAGGHEQYF. The full variable domain, completed using reference TRBV18 and TRBJ2-7, is NAGVMQNPRHLVRRRGQEARLRCSPMKGHSHVYWYRQLPEEGLKFMVYLQKENIIDESGMPKERFSAEFPKEGPSILRIQQVVRGDSAAYFCASSPPGLAGGHEQYFGPGTRLTVT.

The chain joins TRBV27 to TRBJ2-5; tentatively, D is TRBD2 (6 bases). This CDR3 is built from 16 residues. Germline V gene sequence: CDR1 MNHEY, CDR2 SMNVEV (reference sequence). Deletions cut 5 bases from V and 7 bases from J, with 23 bases between. The CDR3 here is CASSPTRDLPGGTQYF. Here the CDR3 DNA reads TGTGCCAGCAGTCCTACCCGGGACCTCCCCGGGGGGACCCAGTACTTC.

This chain uses TRBV3-1 (or the pseudogene TRBV3-2) with TRBJ2-7; TRBD2 matches at 8 bases. The germline gives CDR1 LGHDT, CDR2 YNNKEL (reference sequence). V was pared by 4 bases and J by 4 bases, with 12 bases of the junction left unmatched. The CDR3 has 16 residues. The CDR3, as DNA: TGTGCCAGCAGCCCCCCTCCCGGGACTAGAGAATACGAGCAGTACTTC. Translated, it gives CASSPPPGTREYEQYF.